This T cell receptor beta chain came from a study of vaccination and CD4 T cells after COVID-19. Background on the study: A few convalescent patients were sampled at day 14 and days 161 to 241 post-vaccination.

TCRdb called the PCR reads again in MiXCR, with one record for every CDR3 protein. The data contain just over 35,000 distinct CDR3 sequences, 36% of them singletons. This sample's time point: late sampling 161 to 241 days after vaccination in a few convalescent patients. This TCR derives from a human donor who had recovered from COVID-19. This specimen consisted of CD4+ T cells from blood, obtained about 7 months after SARS-CoV-2 vaccination.

The CDR3 bases are TGTGCCAGCAGCTCTAGTGGGGACTCACCCCTCCACTTT. Amino acids: CASSSSGDSPLHF. The V gene is TRBV7-9, the J gene TRBJ1-6, with D possibly being TRBD1 (5 bases). V was shortened by 4 bases and J by 10 bases, with 11 bases between the two germline ends. Germline V gives CDR1 SEHNR, CDR2 FQNEAQ (reference sequence). The length of the CDR3 is 13 residues. Full variable domain (outside the CDR3, taken from reference TRBV7-9 and TRBJ1-6): DTGVSQNPRHKITKRGQNVTFRCDPISEHNRLYWYRQTLGQGPEFLTYFQNEAQLEKSRLLSDRFSAERPKGSFSTLEIQRTEQGDSAMYLCASSSSGDSPLHFGNGTRLTVT.